Listed here are 27 T cell receptor beta chains from one sample, sequenced in a study of blood T cell repertoires in COVID-19 (dated by TCRdb to about 2020). The library was obtained by the immunoSEQ multiplex PCR assay. The clones in this table, taken by TCRdb from immuneACCESS, are in-frame only. Not every clone is retained; where verified, under half of the shortfall comes from an unresolved V gene, and the cause of the rest is unknown. In this sample the table shows more than 200,000 clones, around 87% of which occur a single time. Roughly 5% of the sample is held by the ten biggest clonotypes. The sample comprised peripheral blood. These receptors came from a woman in her sixties with COVID-19, enrolled during active disease.

Note on this clone: Its ends do not fully match the called genes, so a read error is possible. The chain couples TRBV30 to TRBJ2-1; TRBD2 agrees at 9 bases. Germline V lookup: CDR1 GTSNPN, CDR2 SVGIG (reference sequence). The CDR3 covers 13 residues. The CDR3 is CAWRGIGRTSVVF. CDR3 nucleotides: TGTGCCTGGAGGGGTATTGGGAGGACTAGCGTGGTCTTC.

This chain links TRBV19 with TRBJ1-1, with a possible D match to TRBD1 (5 bases). V lost 1 base and J 0 bases, leaving 12 bases between the germline ends. The length of the CDR3 is 16 residues. Germline V gives CDR1 LNHDA, CDR2 SQIVND (reference sequence). CDR3 coding DNA: TGTGCCAGTAGTATAGGGAGGGGCGACTTGAACACTGAAGCTTTCTTT. Translating it yields CASSIGRGDLNTEAFF.

This rearrangement joins TRBV7-6 to TRBJ2-7; 8 nucleotides align to TRBD2. Germline assignment: CDR1 SGHVS and CDR2 FNYEAQ. CDR3 length: 18 amino acids. With 5 bases clipped from V and 0 bases from J, the junction kept 15 bases outside the gene matches. CDR3 sequence: CASSHGQELAGRSYEQYF. CDR3 bases: TGTGCCAGCAGCCATGGCCAGGAGTTAGCGGGACGCTCCTACGAGCAGTACTTC.

The V call is TRBV6-6, the J call TRBJ2-5; 13 bases line up with TRBD2. Unmatched junction bases numbered 2, after V lost 3 bases and J lost 1 base. The germline gives CDR1 MNHNY, CDR2 SVGAGI (reference sequence). CDR3 size: 16 residues. The CDR3 region has the DNA TGTGCCAGCAGTTATGGGACTAGCGGGATCCAAGAGACCCAGTACTTC. Amino acid sequence: CASSYGTSGIQETQYF.

The genes are TRBV24-1 and TRBJ2-1; maybe TRBD2 (5 bases). Germline CDR1 and CDR2: KGHDR and SFDVKD. The V end was cut by 6 bases, the J end by 0 bases, with 14 bases between. The CDR3 has 16 residues. CDR3 sequence reads: CATSHGLGSSYNEQFF. CDR3 bases: TGTGCCACCAGTCACGGTCTTGGGAGCTCCTACAATGAGCAGTTCTTC.

This clone was counted between two and nine times. The V gene is TRBV7-7, the J gene TRBJ2-7; 7 bases match TRBD2. Germline V CDR1 and CDR2: SSHAT, FNYEAQ (reference sequence). V gave up 5 bases and J gave up 5 bases; unmatched junction bases: 9. The CDR3 is 14 residues long. The DNA of the CDR3 is TGTGCCAGCAGCCCCCACCCAACTAGCGACGAGCAGTACTTC. Its translation is CASSPHPTSDEQYF.

The chain carries TRBV15 and TRBJ2-3; 8 bases agree with TRBD2. The V and J ends lost 0 bases and 6 bases, in that order; junction bases with no gene match: 14. Germline V gives CDR1 LNHNV, CDR2 YYDKDF (reference sequence). CDR3 size: 18 residues. The CDR3 DNA is TGTGCCACCAGCAGAGAGTACACTCCGGGACTAGGGGGGGATACGCAGTATTTT. This codes for CATSREYTPGLGGDTQYF.

This chain's CDR3 is CAWSPAGTSGENSYEQYF. In DNA form, the CDR3 reads TGTGCCTGGAGCCCGGCCGGGACTAGCGGAGAAAATTCCTACGAGCAGTACTTC. V gene TRBV30 combines with J gene TRBJ2-7; 11 positions agree with TRBD2. The CDR3 contains 18 residues. V dropped 3 bases and J dropped 1; count of bases not matched to a gene: 14. Germline CDR1 reads GTSNPN; CDR2 reads SVGIG (reference sequence). The complete variable domain, with remaining parts taken from reference TRBV30 and TRBJ2-7, reads SQTIHQWPATLVQPVGSPLSLECTVEGTSNPNLYWYRQAAGRGLQLLFYSVGIGQISSEVPQNLSASRPQDRQFILSSKKLLLSDSGFYLCAWSPAGTSGENSYEQYFGPGTRLTVT.

The genes are TRBV3-1 (or the pseudogene TRBV3-2) and TRBJ1-1; 9 positions agree with TRBD1. The germline V gene encodes CDR1 LGHDT and CDR2 YNNKEL (reference sequence). This CDR3 region has 14 residues. Germline trimming cut 6 bases from V and 3 bases from J; bases unmatched to any gene: 5. CDR3 DNA sequence: TGTGCCAGCAGGCTCGGACAGGGGCACACTGAAGCTTTCTTT. Translation gives CASRLGQGHTEAFF.

In its sample, this clone was seen once. V and J are TRBV7-2 and TRBJ2-3; weak D call: TRBD1 (5 bases). This CDR3 has 12 amino acids. The ends were cut back, 6 bases at V and 7 bases at J, with 11 bases in the middle. CDR1 is SGHTA, CDR2 FQGNSA, per germline. The CDR3 coding sequence is TGTGCCAGCAGTCCCCAGGGAAATACGCAGTATTTT. It encodes CASSPQGNTQYF.

V usage is TRBV9 and J usage is TRBJ2-3; 8 positions match TRBD2. The CDR3 totals 15 residues. V lost 0 bases to trimming and J lost 5 bases; unmatched junction nucleotides: 5. Germline CDR1 reads SGDLS; CDR2 reads YYNGEE. CDR3 amino acids: CASSVGSGNIDTQYF. The CDR3 DNA follows: TGTGCCAGCAGCGTAGGTAGCGGGAACATAGATACGCAGTATTTT.

This clone is hyperexpanded in the sample. This chain links TRBV30 with TRBJ2-7, with 10 bases aligning to TRBD2. V dropped 4 bases and J dropped 2; count of bases not matched to a gene: 14. This CDR3 is 17 amino acids long. CDR1 and CDR2 from the germline V gene are GTSNPN and SVGIG (reference sequence). CDR3 nucleotides: TGTGCCTGGATTAAACCTAGCGGGAGTGGTCGGGCCTACGAGCAGTACTTC. Amino acids: CAWIKPSGSGRAYEQYF.

CDR3 protein: CASRQQGGNSPLHF. CDR3 nucleotide sequence: TGTGCCAGCAGACAACAGGGGGGAAATTCACCCCTCCACTTT. The chain employs TRBV13 and TRBJ1-6; 8 nucleotides line up with TRBD1. The CDR3 is 14 residues long. V dropped 6 bases and J dropped 7; count of bases not matched to a gene: 5. CDR1 is PRHDT, CDR2 FYEKMQ, per germline (reference sequence).

The chain joins TRBV7-8 to TRBJ2-2; 9 bases fit TRBD1. J was trimmed by 4 bases and V by 5 bases; bases with no gene match: 8. The CDR3 consists of 16 residues. The germline V gene encodes CDR1 SGHVS and CDR2 FQNEAQ. CDR3 sequence (DNA): TGTGCCAGCAGCGGGTACAGGGGGCTGAGCACCGGGGAGCTGTTTTTT. This sequence encodes CASSGYRGLSTGELFF.

The rearrangement uses TRBV7-8 and TRBJ1-2; possibly TRBD1 for D (5 bases). The CDR3 loop spans 15 amino acids. V lost 3 bases and J lost 4, with 15 bases in between. Germline V lookup: CDR1 SGHVS, CDR2 FQNEAQ. DNA of the CDR3: TGTGCCAGCAGCTTTTTGCGTTGGGGCGCCTATGGCTACACCTTC. Protein product: CASSFLRWGAYGYTF.

V is TRBV11-3 and J is TRBJ2-5, with 8 bases that match TRBD2. J lost 7 bases, V lost 4 bases, and 8 bases had no gene match. CDR3 length: 14 amino acids. CDR1 SGHNT and CDR2 YENEEA come from the germline V gene. Here the CDR3 DNA reads TGTGCCAGCAGCTCGGCGGGGGCGGGAGGGACCCAGTACTTC. Amino acid sequence: CASSSAGAGGTQYF.

The J gene is TRBJ1-1, the V gene TRBV28, with a possible D match to TRBD1 (5 bases). The V and J ends lost 5 bases and 1 base respectively, with 14 bases between them. Looked up from germline, CDR1 is MDHEN and CDR2 is SYDVKM. The CDR3 covers 15 residues. In DNA, the CDR3 is TGTGCCAGCAGTGGGGGGACGGAACGGAACACTGAAGCTTTCTTT. Translating it yields CASSGGTERNTEAFF.

J is TRBJ1-1 and V is TRBV18; 7 positions match TRBD1. CDR3 size: 14 residues. V shed 4 bases, J shed 5 bases, and the junction held 7 bases outside the gene matches. CDR1 and CDR2 (germline): KGHSH, LQKENI. The CDR3 here is CASSQQQGKTEAFF. The CDR3 region has the DNA TGTGCCAGCTCACAACAACAGGGGAAGACTGAAGCTTTCTTT.

The gene calls are TRBV3-1 (or the pseudogene TRBV3-2) and TRBJ2-7; TRBD2 might be the D (6 bases). Germline V CDR1 and CDR2: LGHDT, YNNKEL (reference sequence). V was cut by 4 bases and J by 1 base, with 11 bases left in between. This CDR3 contains 14 residues. CDR3 sequence (DNA): TGTGCCAGCAGCCTGTCCGGGAGATCCTACGAGCAGTACTTC. It translates to CASSLSGRSYEQYF.

The chain combines TRBV4-1 with TRBJ2-7; 7 bases match TRBD2. The J segment lost 6 bases and the V segment lost 2 bases, leaving 7 bases of the junction unmatched. The CDR3 is 14 residues long. The germline gives CDR1 MGHRA, CDR2 YSYEKL. This chain's CDR3 is CASSQIRVAGEQYF. The CDR3 DNA follows: TGCGCCAGCAGCCAAATTCGGGTAGCGGGCGAGCAGTACTTC.

This clone was detected only a few times. The rearrangement links TRBV6-5 to TRBJ2-7; 9 bases agree with TRBD1. Germline V gene data show CDR1 as MNHEY and CDR2 as SVGAGI. This CDR3 has 15 residues. V shed 6 bases and J 2 bases; nucleotides not matched to a gene: 8. For the CDR3, the DNA is TGTGCCAGCAGACACAGGGGGCGTAGGACCTACGAGCAGTACTTC. It codes for CASRHRGRRTYEQYF.

This clone was counted a single time. V gene TRBV2 combines with J gene TRBJ1-2; 8 bases are shared with TRBD1. Trimming removed 5 bases from V and 1 base from J; junction bases left unmatched: 3. The CDR3 runs 14 residues. Germline assignment: CDR1 SNHLY and CDR2 FYNNEI. CDR3 nucleotide sequence: TGTGCCAGCAGTCGAACAGGGGGTAACTATGGCTACACCTTC. Translating gives CASSRTGGNYGYTF.

The chain has TRBV28 and TRBJ1-5; 10 positions agree with TRBD1. The CDR3 is made up of 16 amino acids. The germline V gene has CDR1 MDHEN and CDR2 SYDVKM. The V gene end was trimmed by 5 bases and the J gene end by 2 bases; junction bases not matched to a gene: 6. The CDR3 loop is CASSPGTGVGNQPQHF. CDR3 nucleotides: TGTGCCAGCAGTCCAGGGACAGGGGTTGGCAATCAGCCCCAGCATTTT.

The chain combines TRBV6-1 with TRBJ2-1; 13 bases fit TRBD2. Unmatched junction bases numbered 6, after V lost 4 bases and J lost 6 bases. The CDR3 length is 16 residues. Germline V gives CDR1 MNHNS, CDR2 SASEGT. This chain's CDR3 is CASSGHRLAGGNEQFF. CDR3 bases: TGTGCCAGCAGTGGCCACAGACTAGCGGGGGGCAATGAGCAGTTCTTC.

The chain uses TRBV10-3 and TRBJ2-7, with D perhaps TRBD2 (5 bases). This CDR3 contains 16 residues. CDR1 is ENHRY, CDR2 SYGVKD, per germline. Trimming took off 10 bases at V and 0 bases at J, with 22 bases between the two ends. The CDR3 DNA reads as TGTGCCACCTCCCCCCGTCTAGCTGCAAGCTCCTACGAGCAGTACTTC. It yields the protein CATSPRLAASSYEQYF.

The chain couples TRBV5-1 to TRBJ1-1; D is uncertain. Trimming pared 0 bases from V and 7 bases from J, leaving 16 bases between. In germline, CDR1 is SGHRS, CDR2 YFSETQ. This CDR3 has 15 residues. The CDR3 sequence is CASSLGYGGALEAFF. CDR3 bases: TGCGCCAGCAGCTTGGGCTACGGCGGAGCCCTTGAAGCTTTCTTT.

This rearrangement joins TRBV11-2 to TRBJ2-1; a weak D match, TRBD1 (5 bases). V shed 0 bases and J shed 2 bases, with 11 bases lying between them. CDR3 size: 16 residues. CDR1 and CDR2 from the germline V gene are SGHAT and FQNNGV. The CDR3, as DNA: TGTGCCAGCAGCTTAGATGGGGCAGGGCCCTACAATGAGCAGTTCTTC. This encodes CASSLDGAGPYNEQFF.